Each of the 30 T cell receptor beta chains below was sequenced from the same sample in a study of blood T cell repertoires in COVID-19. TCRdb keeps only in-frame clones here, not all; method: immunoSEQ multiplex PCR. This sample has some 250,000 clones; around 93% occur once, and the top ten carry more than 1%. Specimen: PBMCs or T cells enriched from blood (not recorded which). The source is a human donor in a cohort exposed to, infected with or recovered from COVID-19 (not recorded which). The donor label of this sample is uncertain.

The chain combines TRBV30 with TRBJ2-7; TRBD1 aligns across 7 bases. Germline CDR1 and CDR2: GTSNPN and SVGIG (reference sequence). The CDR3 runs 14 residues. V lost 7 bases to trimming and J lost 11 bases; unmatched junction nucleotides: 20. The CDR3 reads CASGRVTGKSPEYF. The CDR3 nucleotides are TGTGCCTCGGGAAGGGTGACAGGGAAGTCTCCGGAGTACTTC. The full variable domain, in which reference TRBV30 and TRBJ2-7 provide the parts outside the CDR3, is SQTIHQWPATLVQPVGSPLSLECTVEGTSNPNLYWYRQAAGRGLQLLFYSVGIGQISSEVPQNLSASRPQDRQFILSSKKLLLSDSGFYLCASGRVTGKSPEYFGPGTRLTVT.

The CDR3 protein is CATSIRGGGTDTQYF. In nucleotides, the CDR3 is TGTGCCACCAGCATCCGGGGGGGCGGCACAGATACGCAGTATTTT. The gene calls are TRBV15 and TRBJ2-3; 8 bases line up with TRBD2. The CDR3 loop spans 15 amino acids. V was pared by 4 bases and J by 1 base, with 4 bases of the junction left unmatched. Per the germline V gene, CDR1 is LNHNV and CDR2 is YYDKDF (reference sequence).

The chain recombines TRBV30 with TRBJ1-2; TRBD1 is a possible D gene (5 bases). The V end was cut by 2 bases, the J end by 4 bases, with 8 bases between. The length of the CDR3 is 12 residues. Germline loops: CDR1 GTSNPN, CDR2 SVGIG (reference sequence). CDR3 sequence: CAWSRGGYGYTF. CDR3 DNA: TGTGCCTGGAGTAGGGGTGGCTATGGCTACACCTTC.

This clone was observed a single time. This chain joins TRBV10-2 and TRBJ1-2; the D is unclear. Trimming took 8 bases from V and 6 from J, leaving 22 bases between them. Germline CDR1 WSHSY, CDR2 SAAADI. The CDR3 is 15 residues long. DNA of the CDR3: TGCGCCAGCGGAGAAAGGCTTTCCCCACTTCATGGCTACACCTTC. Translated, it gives CASGERLSPLHGYTF.

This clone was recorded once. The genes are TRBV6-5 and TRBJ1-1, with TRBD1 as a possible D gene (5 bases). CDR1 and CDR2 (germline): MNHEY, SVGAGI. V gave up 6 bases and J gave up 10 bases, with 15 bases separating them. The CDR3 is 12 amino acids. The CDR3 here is CASRTDLVGAFF. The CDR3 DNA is TGTGCCAGCAGGACAGATTTAGTAGGAGCTTTCTTT.

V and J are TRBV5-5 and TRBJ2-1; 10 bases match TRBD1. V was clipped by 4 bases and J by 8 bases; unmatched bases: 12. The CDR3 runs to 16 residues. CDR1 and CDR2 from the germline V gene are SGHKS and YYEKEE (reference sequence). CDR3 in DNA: TGTGCCAGCAGCGCTCCGGACAGGGGGAGTCGGGATGAGCAGTTCTTC. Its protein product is CASSAPDRGSRDEQFF.

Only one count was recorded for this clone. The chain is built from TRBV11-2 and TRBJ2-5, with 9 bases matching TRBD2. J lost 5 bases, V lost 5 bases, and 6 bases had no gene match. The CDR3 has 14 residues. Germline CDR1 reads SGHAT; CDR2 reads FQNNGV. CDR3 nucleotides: TGTGCCAGCAGCCGGGGACTAGCATTCGAGACCCAGTACTTC. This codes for CASSRGLAFETQYF.

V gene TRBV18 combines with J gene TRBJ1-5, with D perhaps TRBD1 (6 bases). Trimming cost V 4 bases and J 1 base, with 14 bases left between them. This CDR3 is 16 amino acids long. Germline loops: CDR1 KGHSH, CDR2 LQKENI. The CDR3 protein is CASSLAGAGSNQPQHF. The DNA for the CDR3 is TGTGCCAGCTCACTCGCAGGGGCCGGGAGCAATCAGCCCCAGCATTTT.

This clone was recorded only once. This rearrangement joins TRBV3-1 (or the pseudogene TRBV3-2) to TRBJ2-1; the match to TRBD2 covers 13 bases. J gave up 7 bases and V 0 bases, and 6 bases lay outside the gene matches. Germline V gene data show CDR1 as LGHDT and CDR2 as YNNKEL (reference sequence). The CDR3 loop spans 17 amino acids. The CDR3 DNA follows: TGTGCCAGCAGCCAAGATTCCCGGACTAGCGGGAGTAATGAGCAGTTCTTC. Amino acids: CASSQDSRTSGSNEQFF.

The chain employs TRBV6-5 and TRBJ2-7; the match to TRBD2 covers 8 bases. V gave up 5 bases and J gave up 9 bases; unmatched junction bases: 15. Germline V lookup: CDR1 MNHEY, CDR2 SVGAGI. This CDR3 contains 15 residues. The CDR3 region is CASSNLAGNLNGQYF. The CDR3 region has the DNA TGTGCCAGCAGTAACTTAGCGGGGAACTTAAACGGGCAGTACTTC.

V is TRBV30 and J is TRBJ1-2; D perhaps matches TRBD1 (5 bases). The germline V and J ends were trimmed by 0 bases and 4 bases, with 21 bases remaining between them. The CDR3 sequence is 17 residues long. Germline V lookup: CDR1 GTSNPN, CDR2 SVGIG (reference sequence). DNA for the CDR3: TGTGCCTGGAGTGTACTGGAGACAGAAGTTCTGGGCTATGGCTACACCTTC. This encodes CAWSVLETEVLGYGYTF. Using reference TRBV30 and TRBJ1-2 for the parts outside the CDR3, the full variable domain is SQTIHQWPATLVQPVGSPLSLECTVEGTSNPNLYWYRQAAGRGLQLLFYSVGIGQISSEVPQNLSASRPQDRQFILSSKKLLLSDSGFYLCAWSVLETEVLGYGYTFGSGTRLTVV.

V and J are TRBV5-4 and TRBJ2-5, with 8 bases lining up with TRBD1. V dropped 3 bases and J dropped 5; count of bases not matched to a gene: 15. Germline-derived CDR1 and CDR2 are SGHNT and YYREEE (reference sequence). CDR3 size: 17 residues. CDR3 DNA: TGTGCCAGCAGCTCCAGGAAGGCGGACAGGGCCGGGGAGACCCAGTACTTC. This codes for CASSSRKADRAGETQYF.

CDR3 nucleotides: TGTGCCAGCAGTTTGAGGCTAACTAGCACAGATACGCAGTATTTT. Its translation is CASSLRLTSTDTQYF. The rearrangement links TRBV27 to TRBJ2-3, with D unresolved. Trimming pared 3 bases from V and 0 bases from J, leaving 10 bases between. This CDR3 is 15 amino acids long. Germline loops: CDR1 MNHEY, CDR2 SMNVEV (reference sequence).

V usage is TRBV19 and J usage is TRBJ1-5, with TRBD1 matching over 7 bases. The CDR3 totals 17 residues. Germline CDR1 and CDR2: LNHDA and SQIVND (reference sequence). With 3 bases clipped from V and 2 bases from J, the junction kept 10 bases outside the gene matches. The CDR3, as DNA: TGTGCCAGTAGTATTGATGACAGGGTGTTAGGCAATCAGCCCCAGCATTTT. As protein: CASSIDDRVLGNQPQHF.

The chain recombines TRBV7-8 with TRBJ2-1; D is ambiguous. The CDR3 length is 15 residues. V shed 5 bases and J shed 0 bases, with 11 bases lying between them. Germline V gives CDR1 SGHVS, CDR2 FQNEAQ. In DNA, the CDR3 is TGTGCCAGCAGCCCCGATCCGAGCTCCTACAATGAGCAGTTCTTC. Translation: CASSPDPSSYNEQFF.

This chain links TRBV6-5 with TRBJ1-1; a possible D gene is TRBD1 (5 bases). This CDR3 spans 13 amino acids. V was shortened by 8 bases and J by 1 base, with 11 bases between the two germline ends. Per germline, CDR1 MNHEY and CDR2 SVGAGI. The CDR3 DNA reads TGTGCCAGCGGATTCCAGGGGAACACTGAAGCTTTCTTT. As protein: CASGFQGNTEAFF.

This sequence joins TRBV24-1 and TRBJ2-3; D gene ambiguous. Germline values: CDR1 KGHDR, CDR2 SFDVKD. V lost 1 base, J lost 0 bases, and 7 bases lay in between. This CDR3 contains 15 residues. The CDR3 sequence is CATSDFEQSTDTQYF. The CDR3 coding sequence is TGTGCCACCAGTGATTTCGAACAGAGCACAGATACGCAGTATTTT.

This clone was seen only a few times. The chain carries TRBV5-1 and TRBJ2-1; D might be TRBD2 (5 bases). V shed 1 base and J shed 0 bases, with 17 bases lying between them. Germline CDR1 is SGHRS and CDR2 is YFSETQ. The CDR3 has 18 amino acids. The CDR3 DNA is TGCGCCAGCAGCTTGCGGACTCCTTCCCTCAGCTCCTACAATGAGCAGTTCTTC. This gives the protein CASSLRTPSLSSYNEQFF.

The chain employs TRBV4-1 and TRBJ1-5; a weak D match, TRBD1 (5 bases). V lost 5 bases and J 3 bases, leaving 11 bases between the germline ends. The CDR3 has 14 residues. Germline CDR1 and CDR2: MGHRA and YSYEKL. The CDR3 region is CASSSYRINQPQHF. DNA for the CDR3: TGCGCCAGCAGCTCTTACAGGATCAATCAGCCCCAGCATTTT.

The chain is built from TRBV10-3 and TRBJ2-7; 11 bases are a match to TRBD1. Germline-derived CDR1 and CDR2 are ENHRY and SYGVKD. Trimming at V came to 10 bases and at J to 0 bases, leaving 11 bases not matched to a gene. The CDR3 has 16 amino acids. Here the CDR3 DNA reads TGTGCCACCTCAGGGACAGGGGGGGCCAGCTCCTACGAGCAGTACTTC. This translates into CATSGTGGASSYEQYF.

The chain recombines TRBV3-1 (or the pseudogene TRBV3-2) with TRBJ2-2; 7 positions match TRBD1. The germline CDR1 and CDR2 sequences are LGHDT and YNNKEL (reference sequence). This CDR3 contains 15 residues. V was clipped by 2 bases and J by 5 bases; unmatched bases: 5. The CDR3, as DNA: TGTGCCAGCAGCCAAAGACAGGGTGCAACCGGGGAGCTGTTTTTT. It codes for CASSQRQGATGELFF.

The CDR3 loop is CASSTYGDRGKGKEQYF. The DNA for the CDR3 is TGTGCCAGCAGTACCTACGGGGACAGGGGGAAAGGAAAAGAGCAGTACTTC. The rearrangement joins TRBV27 to TRBJ2-7, with 11 bases that match TRBD1. The ends lost 5 bases at V and 7 bases at J; junction bases unmatched: 16. CDR3 size: 17 residues. Germline-derived CDR1 and CDR2 are MNHEY and SMNVEV (reference sequence).

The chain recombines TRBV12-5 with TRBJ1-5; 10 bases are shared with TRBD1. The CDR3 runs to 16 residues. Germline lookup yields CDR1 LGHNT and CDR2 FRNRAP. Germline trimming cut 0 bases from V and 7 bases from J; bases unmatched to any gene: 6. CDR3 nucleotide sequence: TGTGCTAGTGGTTTGGTTGGGACAGGGGAAGGGCAGCCCCAGCATTTT. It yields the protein CASGLVGTGEGQPQHF. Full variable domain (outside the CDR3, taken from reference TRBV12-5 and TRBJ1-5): DARVTQTPRHKVTEMGQEVTMRCQPILGHNTVFWYRQTMMQGLELLAYFRNRAPLDDSGMPKDRFSAEMPDATLATLKIQPSEPRDSAVYFCASGLVGTGEGQPQHFGDGTRLSIL.

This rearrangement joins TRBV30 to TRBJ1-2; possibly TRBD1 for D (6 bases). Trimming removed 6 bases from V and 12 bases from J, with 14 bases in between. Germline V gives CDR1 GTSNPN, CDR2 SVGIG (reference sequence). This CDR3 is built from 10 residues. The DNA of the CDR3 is TGTGCCTGTCTTGAGGGGGAAAACACCTTC. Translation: CACLEGENTF.

The CDR3 DNA is TGTGCCAGCAGCGGTAGACAGGGGGCAAACTATGGCTACACCTTC. Its translation: CASSGRQGANYGYTF. V usage is TRBV11-2 and J usage is TRBJ1-2; 10 nucleotides align to TRBD1. In germline, CDR1 is SGHAT, CDR2 FQNNGV. V lost 5 bases, J lost 2 bases, and 5 bases stayed unmatched. This CDR3 is built from 15 residues.

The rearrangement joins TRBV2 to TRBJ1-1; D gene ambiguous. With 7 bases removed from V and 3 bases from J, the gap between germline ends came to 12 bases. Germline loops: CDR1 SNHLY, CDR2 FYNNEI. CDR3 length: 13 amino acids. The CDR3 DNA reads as TGTGCCAGCACAGCCCGAGGAGACACTGAAGCTTTCTTT. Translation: CASTARGDTEAFF.

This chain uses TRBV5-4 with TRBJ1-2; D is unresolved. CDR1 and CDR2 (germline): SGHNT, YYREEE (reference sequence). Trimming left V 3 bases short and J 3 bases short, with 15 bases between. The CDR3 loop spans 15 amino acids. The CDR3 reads CASSSWRSHYYGYTF. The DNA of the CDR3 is TGTGCCAGCAGCTCCTGGAGGAGCCACTACTATGGCTACACCTTC.

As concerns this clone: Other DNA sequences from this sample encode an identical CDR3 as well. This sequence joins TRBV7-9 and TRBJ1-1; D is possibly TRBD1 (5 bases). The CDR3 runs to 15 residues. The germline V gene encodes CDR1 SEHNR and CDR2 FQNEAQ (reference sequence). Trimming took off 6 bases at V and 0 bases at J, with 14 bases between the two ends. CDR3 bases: TGTGCCAGCAGTCAGCGGGGGGGTATGAACACTGAAGCTTTCTTT. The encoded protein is CASSQRGGMNTEAFF. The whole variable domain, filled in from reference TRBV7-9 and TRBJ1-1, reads DTGVSQNPRHKITKRGQNVTFRCDPISEHNRLYWYRQTLGQGPEFLTYFQNEAQLEKSRLLSDRFSAERPKGSFSTLEIQRTEQGDSAMYLCASSQRGGMNTEAFFGQGTRLTVV.

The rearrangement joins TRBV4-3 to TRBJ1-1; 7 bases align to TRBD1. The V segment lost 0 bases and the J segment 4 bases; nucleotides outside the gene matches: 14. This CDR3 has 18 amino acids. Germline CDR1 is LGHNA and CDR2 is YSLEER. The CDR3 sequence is CASSQDLYTTGRGTEAFF. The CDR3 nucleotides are TGCGCCAGCAGCCAAGATCTTTATACGACAGGGCGGGGCACTGAAGCTTTCTTT.

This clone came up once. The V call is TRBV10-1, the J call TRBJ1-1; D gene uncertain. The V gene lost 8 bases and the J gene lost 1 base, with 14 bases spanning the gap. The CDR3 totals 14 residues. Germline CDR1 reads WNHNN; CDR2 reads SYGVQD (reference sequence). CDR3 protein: CASPEMEGNTEAFF. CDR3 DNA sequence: TGCGCCAGCCCCGAGATGGAGGGGAACACTGAAGCTTTCTTT.